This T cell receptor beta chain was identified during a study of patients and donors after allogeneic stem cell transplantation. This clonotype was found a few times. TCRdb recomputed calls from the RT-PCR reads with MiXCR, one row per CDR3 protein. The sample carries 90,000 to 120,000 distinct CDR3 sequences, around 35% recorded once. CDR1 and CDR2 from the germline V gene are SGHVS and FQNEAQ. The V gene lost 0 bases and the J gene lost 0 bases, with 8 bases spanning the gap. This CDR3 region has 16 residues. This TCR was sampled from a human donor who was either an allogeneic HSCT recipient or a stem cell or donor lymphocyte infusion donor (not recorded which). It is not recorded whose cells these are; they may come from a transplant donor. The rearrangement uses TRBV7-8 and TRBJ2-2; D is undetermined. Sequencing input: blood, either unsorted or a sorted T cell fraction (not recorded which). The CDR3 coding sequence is TGTGCCAGCAGCTTAGCGCTCACTCCGAACACCGGGGAGCTGTTTTTT. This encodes CASSLALTPNTGELFF.